The 29 T cell receptor beta chains below were found in one sample sequenced in a study of T cells in tuberculosis. Time point reported: new active TB diagnosis, blood taken before or within 7 days of starting treatment. Produced via immunoSEQ multiplex PCR; TCRdb's table is partial and in-frame only. In the table there are fewer than 35,000 clones, 86% of which are singletons. Sequences were derived from PBMCs, sampled at tuberculosis diagnosis. The receptor source for this set is an adult with tuberculosis.

CDR3 protein: CASSLALAGGQNEQFF. The CDR3, as DNA: TGTGCCAGCAGCTTAGCCCTAGCGGGAGGACAGAATGAGCAGTTCTTC. The chain employs TRBV13 and TRBJ2-1; TRBD2 matches at 11 bases. The CDR3 length is 16 residues. Germline-derived CDR1 and CDR2 are PRHDT and FYEKMQ (reference sequence). The junction had 6 bases not matched to a gene; V was cut back by 1 base and J by 7 bases.

V gene TRBV6-1 combines with J gene TRBJ1-6; a possible D gene is TRBD1 (6 bases). Trimming removed 6 bases at V and 10 bases at J, with 16 bases between. CDR3 length: 14 amino acids. The germline CDR1 and CDR2 sequences are MNHNS and SASEGT. As DNA, the CDR3 is TGTGCCAGCAGGCCGACAGGCGTGAACTCACCCCTCCACTTT. It codes for CASRPTGVNSPLHF.

This CDR3 is CASNSRSTDTQYF. DNA of the CDR3: TGTGCCAGCAACTCGCGGTCCACAGATACGCAGTATTTT. The V call is TRBV9, the J call TRBJ2-3; D gene ambiguous. The CDR3 has 13 residues. Between the trimmed V and J ends, which lost 6 bases and 2 bases, there was a span of 10 bases. Germline V lookup: CDR1 SGDLS, CDR2 YYNGEE.

The J gene is TRBJ2-3, the V gene TRBV19; 7 bases are shared with TRBD1. This CDR3 region has 14 residues. V shed 5 bases and J 7 bases; nucleotides not matched to a gene: 9. Looked up from germline, CDR1 is LNHDA and CDR2 is SQIVND (reference sequence). The CDR3 DNA reads TGTGCCAGTAGTTTGGCCAGGGGGACGAATACGCAGTATTTT. Translated: CASSLARGTNTQYF. Based on the CDR3 plus reference TRBV19 and TRBJ2-3, the full variable domain is DGGITQSPKYLFRKEGQNVTLSCEQNLNHDAMYWYRQDPGQGLRLIYYSQIVNDFQKGDIAEGYSVSREKKESFPLTVTSAQKNPTAFYLCASSLARGTNTQYFGPGTRLTVL.

This chain uses TRBV19 with TRBJ1-2, with 9 bases that match TRBD1. The V gene's germline CDR1 is LNHDA and CDR2 SQIVND (reference sequence). The CDR3 covers 14 residues. V was clipped by 5 bases and J by 2 bases; unmatched bases: 3. As DNA, the CDR3 is TGTGCCAGTAGTCCCGGACAGGGGAACTATGGCTACACCTTC. This codes for CASSPGQGNYGYTF. Full variable domain (rest looked up from reference TRBV19 and TRBJ1-2): DGGITQSPKYLFRKEGQNVTLSCEQNLNHDAMYWYRQDPGQGLRLIYYSQIVNDFQKGDIAEGYSVSREKKESFPLTVTSAQKNPTAFYLCASSPGQGNYGYTFGSGTRLTVV.

About this clone itself: Germline and junction disagree at one end, which may indicate a read error. The CDR3 is CASSQESQGEASYEQYF. The CDR3 nucleotides are TGTGCCAGCAGTCAAGAGAGCCAGGGGGAGGCCTCTTACGAGCAGTACTTC. The gene calls are TRBV4-2 and TRBJ2-7; D possibly corresponds to TRBD1 (7 bases). Germline V gene data show CDR1 as LGHNA and CDR2 as YNFKEQ. The CDR3 contains 17 residues.

The rearrangement joins TRBV29-1 to TRBJ2-1; weak D call: TRBD1 (8 bases). Germline lookup yields CDR1 SQVTM and CDR2 ANQGSEA. Trimming removed 3 bases at V and 8 bases at J, with 14 bases between. The CDR3 consists of 13 residues. The CDR3: CSVDWTGRDEQFF. The CDR3 DNA reads TGCAGCGTTGATTGGACAGGGAGGGATGAGCAGTTCTTC.

CDR3 amino acids: CASSGIRQGSNYGYTF. The CDR3 DNA is TGTGCCAGCAGTGGGATACGACAGGGATCTAACTATGGCTACACCTTC. This chain connects TRBV6-1 to TRBJ1-2, with 7 bases lining up with TRBD1. The J segment lost 0 bases and the V segment lost 4 bases, leaving 8 bases of the junction unmatched. The germline V gene encodes CDR1 MNHNS and CDR2 SASEGT. The CDR3 totals 16 residues.

The gene calls are TRBV6-5 and TRBJ2-2; D not certain. The germline V gene encodes CDR1 MNHEY and CDR2 SVGAGI. The V end was cut by 2 bases, the J end by 0 bases, with 4 bases between. The CDR3 sequence is 14 residues long. The CDR3 here is CASSYNTNTGELFF. The CDR3 bases are TGTGCCAGCAGTTACAATACGAACACCGGGGAGCTGTTTTTT.

This clone was counted only a few times. This sequence joins TRBV5-1 and TRBJ2-3, with D perhaps TRBD1 (5 bases). The CDR3 is 15 amino acids. The ends were cut back, 0 bases at V and 0 bases at J, with 8 bases in the middle. Looked up from germline, CDR1 is SGHRS and CDR2 is YFSETQ. DNA of the CDR3: TGCGCCAGCAGCTTGGATAGGGGAAGCACAGATACGCAGTATTTT. Its translation: CASSLDRGSTDTQYF.

This clone has only a few counts. The J gene is TRBJ2-2, the V gene TRBV11-3; D may be TRBD1 (5 bases). Trimming cost V 6 bases and J 6 bases, with 8 bases left between them. The V gene's germline CDR1 is SGHNT and CDR2 YENEEA. This CDR3 region has 12 residues. CDR3 nucleotides: TGTGCCAGCAGAGACAGCGCCGGGGAGCTGTTTTTT. This sequence encodes CASRDSAGELFF.

The V call is TRBV9, the J call TRBJ2-3; 8 bases line up with TRBD1. In germline, CDR1 is SGDLS, CDR2 YYNGEE. J was trimmed by 1 base and V by 4 bases; bases with no gene match: 5. CDR3 length equals 15 residues. The CDR3 reads CASSKTGAGTDTQYF. In nucleotides, the CDR3 is TGTGCCAGCAGCAAGACAGGGGCGGGCACAGATACGCAGTATTTT.

This clone appeared a single time. The chain carries TRBV4-2 and TRBJ1-1; D gene uncertain. V was shortened by 0 bases and J by 1 base, with 9 bases between the two germline ends. This CDR3 region has 15 residues. Germline assignment: CDR1 LGHNA and CDR2 YNFKEQ. CDR3 sequence: CASSQDQSSNTEAFF. The CDR3 DNA sequence: TGTGCCAGCAGCCAAGACCAGTCCTCGAACACTGAAGCTTTCTTT.

The J gene is TRBJ2-6, the V gene TRBV6-4; D is unclear. The CDR3 is 15 amino acids. The germline CDR1 and CDR2 sequences are MRHNA and SNTAGT. Trimming pared 3 bases from V and 0 bases from J, leaving 6 bases between. CDR3 protein: CASSDEASGANVLTF. In nucleotides, the CDR3 is TGTGCCAGCAGTGATGAGGCCTCTGGGGCCAACGTCCTGACTTTC.

This chain connects TRBV9 to TRBJ2-1; D is ambiguous. The CDR3 loop spans 14 amino acids. CDR1 and CDR2 from the germline V gene are SGDLS and YYNGEE. V was pared by 0 bases and J by 0 bases, with 4 bases between. This chain's CDR3 is CASSVGDSYNEQFF. DNA for the CDR3: TGTGCCAGCAGCGTAGGCGACTCCTACAATGAGCAGTTCTTC. The full variable domain, completed using reference TRBV9 and TRBJ2-1, is DSGVTQTPKHLITATGQRVTLRCSPRSGDLSVYWYQQSLDQGLQFLIQYYNGEERAKGNILERFSAQQFPDLHSELNLSSLELGDSALYFCASSVGDSYNEQFFGPGTRLTVL.

The chain is built from TRBV6-1 and TRBJ1-5, with 9 bases lining up with TRBD1. The CDR3 extends over 15 amino acids. The trim removed 4 bases at V and 4 bases at J, leaving 5 bases unmatched. The germline gives CDR1 MNHNS, CDR2 SASEGT. In DNA, the CDR3 is TGTGCCAGCAGTGGCACAGGGGGCAGGAATCAGCCCCAGCATTTT. Amino acid sequence: CASSGTGGRNQPQHF.

J is TRBJ2-7 and V is TRBV30; the match to TRBD2 covers 7 bases. This CDR3 has 12 residues. Germline V CDR1 and CDR2: GTSNPN, SVGIG (reference sequence). Trimming took 5 bases from V and 1 from J; bases not matched to a gene: 2. The CDR3 here is CAWGGGSYEQYF. The CDR3 nucleotides read TGTGCCTGGGGCGGGGGTTCCTACGAGCAGTACTTC.

The V and J genes are TRBV18 and TRBJ1-1; unclear D gene. Trimming took 3 bases from V and 10 from J, leaving 18 bases between them. This CDR3 has 14 residues. CDR1 and CDR2 from the germline V gene are KGHSH and LQKENI. The chain's CDR3 is CASSPSDTYGSAFF. CDR3 DNA: TGTGCCAGCTCACCGTCCGACACCTACGGTTCAGCTTTCTTT.

V usage is TRBV5-4 and J usage is TRBJ1-2; 8 bases are shared with TRBD1. V shed 0 bases and J 4 bases; nucleotides not matched to a gene: 5. CDR1 and CDR2 from the germline V gene are SGHNT and YYREEE (reference sequence). This CDR3 contains 15 residues. CDR3 in DNA: TGTGCCAGCAGCTTGGATCCAGGGGGCGGCTATGGCTACACCTTC. This gives the protein CASSLDPGGGYGYTF.

The chain links TRBV6-1 to TRBJ2-2; TRBD1 matches 7 bases. The CDR3 has 13 amino acids. CDR1 MNHNS and CDR2 SASEGT come from the germline V gene. The trim removed 7 bases at V and 6 bases at J, leaving 5 bases unmatched. In DNA, the CDR3 is TGTGCCAGCACCTGGGACAGCCCCGGGGAGCTGTTTTTT. It translates to CASTWDSPGELFF.

The rearrangement joins TRBV5-4 to TRBJ2-2; D perhaps matches TRBD1 (7 bases). The V end lost 0 bases, the J end lost 6 bases, and 15 bases lay between the germline ends. From germline, CDR1 is SGHNT and CDR2 YYREEE (reference sequence). The CDR3 has 16 amino acids. The CDR3: CASSLGPPGGPGELFF. The CDR3 DNA reads TGTGCCAGCAGCTTGGGTCCGCCAGGGGGGCCCGGGGAGCTGTTTTTT.

The chain combines TRBV13 with TRBJ2-3, with 10 nucleotides matching TRBD2. V shed 2 bases, J shed 4 bases, and the junction held 6 bases outside the gene matches. The CDR3 length is 16 residues. In germline, CDR1 is PRHDT, CDR2 FYEKMQ (reference sequence). CDR3 bases: TGTGCCAGCAGCTTACCGAGCGGGGGGGCTCCAGATACGCAGTATTTT. This sequence encodes CASSLPSGGAPDTQYF.

The V call is TRBV7-2, the J call TRBJ1-3, with a weak D call TRBD1 (5 bases). Germline V lookup: CDR1 SGHTA, CDR2 FQGNSA. The CDR3 has 15 residues. V shed 2 bases and J shed 6 bases, with 14 bases lying between them. CDR3 residues: CASSLSSGGVNTIYF. The CDR3 nucleotides read TGTGCCAGCAGCTTATCAAGCGGGGGTGTAAACACCATATATTTT.

The chain links TRBV7-8 to TRBJ2-7; TRBD2 might be the D (9 bases). Between the trimmed V and J ends, which lost 5 bases and 4 bases, there was a span of 21 bases. Germline CDR1 and CDR2: SGHVS and FQNEAQ. This CDR3 contains 16 residues. CDR3 amino acids: CASSPQGAGGGYEQYF. The CDR3, as DNA: TGTGCCAGCAGCCCGCAGGGGGCGGGAGGGGGATACGAGCAGTACTTC. The full variable domain, in which reference TRBV7-8 and TRBJ2-7 provide the parts outside the CDR3, is GAGVSQSPRYKVAKRGQDVALRCDPISGHVSLFWYQQALGQGPEFLTYFQNEAQLDKSGLPSDRFFAERPEGSVSTLKIQRTQQEDSAVYLCASSPQGAGGGYEQYFGPGTRLTVT.

The chain's CDR3 is CASSLLRGTSSYNEQFF. The CDR3 DNA sequence: TGTGCCAGCAGTTTACTCCGCGGGACGAGCTCCTACAATGAGCAGTTCTTC. The chain joins TRBV27 to TRBJ2-1; D perhaps matches TRBD2 (6 bases). The V end was cut by 2 bases, the J end by 0 bases, with 14 bases between. Per germline, CDR1 MNHEY and CDR2 SMNVEV (reference sequence). This CDR3 contains 17 residues.

This clone was detected once. The CDR3 protein is CASRTGLGFIEQFF. The CDR3 DNA follows: TGTGCCAGCAGGACAGGGCTGGGGTTCATTGAGCAGTTCTTC. The rearrangement links TRBV5-6 to TRBJ2-1; 7 bases map to TRBD1. The J segment lost 9 bases and the V segment lost 5 bases, leaving 11 bases of the junction unmatched. The CDR3 has 14 residues. Germline CDR1 and CDR2: SGHDT and YYEEEE.

This chain connects TRBV27 to TRBJ2-1, with 8 bases fitting TRBD1. Trimming removed 3 bases from V and 7 bases from J; junction bases left unmatched: 5. From germline, CDR1 is MNHEY and CDR2 SMNVEV (reference sequence). The CDR3 has 14 residues. The CDR3 DNA reads TGTGCCAGCAGTTTCGGGACAGGTAGGAATGAGCAGTTCTTC. Amino acid sequence: CASSFGTGRNEQFF.

The V call is TRBV9, the J call TRBJ2-1, with 12 bases lining up with TRBD2. Germline values: CDR1 SGDLS, CDR2 YYNGEE. Unmatched junction bases numbered 6, after V lost 0 bases and J lost 5 bases. There are 17 residues in the CDR3. CDR3 nucleotide sequence: TGTGCCAGCAGCGTAGCACTAGCGGGAGGATACGACAATGAGCAGTTCTTC. Translated, it gives CASSVALAGGYDNEQFF. The whole variable domain, filled in from reference TRBV9 and TRBJ2-1, reads DSGVTQTPKHLITATGQRVTLRCSPRSGDLSVYWYQQSLDQGLQFLIQYYNGEERAKGNILERFSAQQFPDLHSELNLSSLELGDSALYFCASSVALAGGYDNEQFFGPGTRLTVL.

This clone was recorded once. J is TRBJ1-5 and V is TRBV30; TRBD1 aligns across 7 bases. The CDR3 is 16 residues long. The V gene's germline CDR1 is GTSNPN and CDR2 SVGIG (reference sequence). Germline trimming cut 3 bases from V and 3 bases from J; bases unmatched to any gene: 11. The CDR3 DNA follows: TGTGCCTGGAGCCCCTACGGAGGGGGCCTCAATCAGCCCCAGCATTTT. Protein sequence: CAWSPYGGGLNQPQHF. Drawing the rest from reference TRBV30 and TRBJ1-5, the complete variable domain is SQTIHQWPATLVQPVGSPLSLECTVEGTSNPNLYWYRQAAGRGLQLLFYSVGIGQISSEVPQNLSASRPQDRQFILSSKKLLLSDSGFYLCAWSPYGGGLNQPQHFGDGTRLSIL.